The present TCR beta chain was sequenced within a study of T cells in Graves' hyperthyroidism and ophthalmopathy. Details on this clonotype: This clone may be a read error of a much larger clone one base away. Since no conserved phenylalanine or tryptophan closes the CDR3, a read error is the likely cause.

Regions amplified from RNA transcripts were the TCR beta CDR3 regions. Using the HTBI primer set, a first-round RT-PCR was run on the TCR CDR3. TCRdb reprocessed the multiplex PCR reads via MiXCR and lists one record per CDR3 protein. The sample has fewer than 500,000 distinct CDR3 sequences; 14% to 15% are singletons. Germline V gives CDR1 SGHRS, CDR2 YFSETQ. Trimming removed 5 bases from V and 4 bases from J; junction bases left unmatched: 1. The CDR3 sequence is 14 residues long. The origin of this receptor is a man aged 18-30 years with Graves' ophthalmopathy. The chain recombines TRBV5-1 with TRBJ2-3; 13 bases agree with TRBD2. The specimen sequenced was blood. Here the CDR3 DNA reads TGCGCCAGCAGTACTAGCGGGAGGGCAGATACGCAGTATTCT. Its translation is CASSTSGRADTQYS.